This T cell receptor beta chain came from a study of spatial heterogeneity in lung cancer. Study overall: Any follow-up PBMC samples that were available went on to be sequenced, and the median time to follow-up was roughly 2 years after resection. The library had UMIs, and each TCR and UMI pair averaged more than ten raw reads.

V lost 8 bases to trimming and J lost 6 bases, with 17 bases between them. CDR3 length equals 14 residues. The time point: blood at routine non-recurrence follow-up after resection. Unsorted whole RNA samples from tumor, nontumor lung or frozen PBMC were sequenced. From the 5' RACE reads, TCRdb called clonotypes with MiXCR, one entry per CDR3 protein. The sample records around 110,000 distinct CDR3 sequences, 9% to 15% being singletons. The material was PBMCs, obtained at follow-up. The chain has TRBV12-3 or TRBV12-4 and TRBJ1-5; TRBD1 might be the D (6 bases). The source of this sequence is a male donor with early-stage non-small cell lung cancer. The CDR3 sequence: CASRSAGVGQPQHF. CDR3 sequence (DNA): TGTGCCAGCCGTTCCGCAGGGGTCGGTCAGCCCCAGCATTTT.